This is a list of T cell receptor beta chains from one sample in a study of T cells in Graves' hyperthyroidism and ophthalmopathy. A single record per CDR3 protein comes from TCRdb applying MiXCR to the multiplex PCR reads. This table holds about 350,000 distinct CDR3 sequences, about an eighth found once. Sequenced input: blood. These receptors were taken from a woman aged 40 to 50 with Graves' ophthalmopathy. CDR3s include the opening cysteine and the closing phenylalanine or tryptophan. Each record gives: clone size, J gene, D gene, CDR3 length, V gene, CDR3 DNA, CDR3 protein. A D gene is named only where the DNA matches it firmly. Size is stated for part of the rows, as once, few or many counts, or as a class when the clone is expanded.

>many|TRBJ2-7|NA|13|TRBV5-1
TGCGCCAGCAGCTTGACTAGTCTGTACGAGCAGTACTTC
CASSLTSLYEQYF
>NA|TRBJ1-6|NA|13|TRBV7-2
TGTGCCAGCAGCCAAAACACAGGCCTCCCCTTCCACTTT
CASSQNTGLPFHF
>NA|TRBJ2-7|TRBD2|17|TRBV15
TGTGCCACCAGCAGACCCGGGACTAGCGGGAGAAACTACGAGCAGTACTTC
CATSRPGTSGRNYEQYF
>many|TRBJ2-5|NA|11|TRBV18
TGTGCCAGCAGTCCAAAAGAGACCCAGTACTTC
CASSPKETQYF
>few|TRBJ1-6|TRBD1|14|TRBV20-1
TGCAGTGCGCCCCCGGGGACAGCCGGGTCACCCCTCCACTTT
CSAPPGTAGSPLHF
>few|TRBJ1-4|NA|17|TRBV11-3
TGTGCCAGCAGCTTTCGGGAAGAGCCAGCCCCTAATGAAAAACTGTTTTTT
CASSFREEPAPNEKLFF
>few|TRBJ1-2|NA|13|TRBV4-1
TGCGCCAGCACCAAGACAGGAAACTATGGCTACACCTTC
CASTKTGNYGYTF
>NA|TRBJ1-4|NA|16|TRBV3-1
TGTGCCAGCACACCATCTAACAGGGTGATGAGTGAAAAACTGTTTTTT
CASTPSNRVMSEKLFF
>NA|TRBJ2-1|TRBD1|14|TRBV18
TGTGCCAGCTCCCGACAGGGGGGATTCAATGAGCAGTTCTTC
CASSRQGGFNEQFF
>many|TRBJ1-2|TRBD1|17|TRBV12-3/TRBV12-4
TGTGCCAGCAGCCCTGACAGGGGGCGGCCAAGGGACTATGGCTACACCTTC
CASSPDRGRPRDYGYTF
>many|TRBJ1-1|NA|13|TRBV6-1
TGTGCCAGCGATGGAGTGGGGAACACTGAAGCTTTCTTT
CASDGVGNTEAFF
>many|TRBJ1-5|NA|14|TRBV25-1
TGTGCCAGCAGTGAAGGCAGGGTAGGCCAGCCCCAGCATTTT
CASSEGRVGQPQHF
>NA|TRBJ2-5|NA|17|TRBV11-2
TGTGCCAGCAGCTCTTTACACAGACCCTTAAACCAAGAGACCCAGTACTTC
CASSSLHRPLNQETQYF
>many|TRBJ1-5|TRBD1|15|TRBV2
TGTGCCAGCAGGCCCCGACAGGGAGGGAATCAGCCCCAGCATTTT
CASRPRQGGNQPQHF
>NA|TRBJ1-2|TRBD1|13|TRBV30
TGTGCCTTCTACGGGACAGCTAACTATGGCTACACCTTC
CAFYGTANYGYTF
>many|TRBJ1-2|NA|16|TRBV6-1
TGTGCCAGCAGTTCGCGTACTTTGAATCTCGCTTATGGCTACACCTTC
CASSSRTLNLAYGYTF
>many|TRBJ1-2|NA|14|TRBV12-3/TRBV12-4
TGTGCCAGCAGTTTGAACAGGGCTTCTCATGGCTACACCTTC
CASSLNRASHGYTF
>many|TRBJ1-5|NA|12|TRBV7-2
TGTGCCAGCAGCTTAGGAGGGGGGCCCCAGCATTTT
CASSLGGGPQHF
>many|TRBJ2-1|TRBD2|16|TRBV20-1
TGCAGTGCTAGCACTAGCGGGGGGACCGAATACAATGAGCAGTTCTTC
CSASTSGGTEYNEQFF
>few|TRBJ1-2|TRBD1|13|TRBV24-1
TGTGCCACCAGTGATTTGTACAGGGGTGGCTACACCTTC
CATSDLYRGGYTF
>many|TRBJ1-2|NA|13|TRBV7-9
TGTGCCAGCAGCTCAACTTATTATGATGGCTACACCTTC
CASSSTYYDGYTF
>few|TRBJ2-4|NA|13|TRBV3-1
TGTGCCAGCAGCCAAGACAGGAAAAACATTCAGTACTTC
CASSQDRKNIQYF
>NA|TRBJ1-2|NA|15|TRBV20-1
TGCAGTGCTAGAGATATAAGGGGCGCTGCCTATGGCTACACCTTC
CSARDIRGAAYGYTF
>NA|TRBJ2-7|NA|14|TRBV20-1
TGCAGTGCTAGAGATCCGTCCAGGGTTGGCGAGCAGTACTTC
CSARDPSRVGEQYF
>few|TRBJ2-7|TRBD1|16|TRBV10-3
TGTGCCATCACTAGGGACAGGGATGCAAAAGCCTACGAGCAGCACTTC
CAITRDRDAKAYEQHF
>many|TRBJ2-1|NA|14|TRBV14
TGTGCCAGCAGCCAAGAATCCCGTTACAATGAGCAGTTCTTC
CASSQESRYNEQFF
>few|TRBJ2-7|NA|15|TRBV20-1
TGCAGTGCTAGTCAGAGCGGGCAGGGGAGAAACGAGCAGTACTTC
CSASQSGQGRNEQYF
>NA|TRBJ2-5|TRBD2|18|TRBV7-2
TGTGCCAGCAGCAGGACTAGCGGGGGGGAGGGGTACCAAGAGACCCAGTACTTC
CASSRTSGGEGYQETQYF
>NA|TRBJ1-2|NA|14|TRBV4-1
TGCGCCAGCAGCTTCAAGGGACCCCCCTATGGCTACACCTTC
CASSFKGPPYGYTF
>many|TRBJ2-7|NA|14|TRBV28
TGTGCCAGCAGTTCGGCCTTAGTAGCCTACGAGCAGTACTTC
CASSSALVAYEQYF
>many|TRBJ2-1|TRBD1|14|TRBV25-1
TGTGCCAGCAACGACGACAGGGAAATCAATGAGCAGTTCTTC
CASNDDREINEQFF
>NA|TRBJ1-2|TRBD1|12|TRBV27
TGTGCCAGCAAACAGGGGACCTATGGCTACACCTTC
CASKQGTYGYTF
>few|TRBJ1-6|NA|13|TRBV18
TGTGCCAGCTCACCCTCACCTAATTCACCCCTCCACTTT
CASSPSPNSPLHF
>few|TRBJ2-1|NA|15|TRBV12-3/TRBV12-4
TGTGCCAGCCGTAGTTCGGACAACCCCTTTGGTGAGCAGTTCTTC
CASRSSDNPFGEQFF
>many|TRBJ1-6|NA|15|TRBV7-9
TGTGCCAGCAGCTACGGGGACTACTATAATTCACCCCTCCACTTT
CASSYGDYYNSPLHF
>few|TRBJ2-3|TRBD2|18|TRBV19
TGTGCCAGTAGTATAGAAGGGCTGGCGGGAGGGATCACAGATACGCAGTATTTT
CASSIEGLAGGITDTQYF
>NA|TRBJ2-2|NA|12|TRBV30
TGTGCCTGGAGTCTAGAACTCGGGGAGCTGTTTTTT
CAWSLELGELFF